These T cell receptor beta chains were read from a single sample in a study of siplizumab effects on memory and regulatory T cells. Repertoires were generated with immunoSEQ multiplex PCR, while TCRdb's copy carries only in-frame clones and drops some. Of some 40,000 clones listed, roughly nine tenths are singletons. Sequenced sample: naive CD4+ T cells sorted from blood. These receptors originate from a human donor in good health. Each CDR3 is given with its conserved first and last residue.

j_gene | v_gene | CDR3aa
TRBJ2-7 | TRBV2 | CASSRAGFDEQYF
TRBJ2-7 | TRBV5-8 | CASSLFPGHIYEQYF
TRBJ2-1 | TRBV5-1 | CASSLFRGDNNEQFF
TRBJ2-2 | TRBV6-1 | CASRLAGTNTGELFF
TRBJ2-1 | TRBV4-1 | CASSQDRARRSHYNEQFF
TRBJ2-3 | TRBV5-8 | CASSPGAQGGYKTDTQYF
TRBJ2-1 | TRBV18 | CASSPPKGTSEYNEQFF
TRBJ1-1 | TRBV5-1 | CASSYGRASGVNTEAFF
TRBJ1-5 | TRBV2 | CASRRESKNQPQHF
TRBJ2-5 | TRBV5-1 | CASSPGTTSGGIETQYF
TRBJ1-1 | TRBV5-1 | CASSFAQNTEAFF
TRBJ2-4 | TRBV19 | CASSIIYRESKNIQYF
TRBJ2-5 | TRBV5-1 | CASRRGSGNEETQYF
TRBJ1-3 | TRBV19 | CASTNGRGAGNTIYF
TRBJ2-5 | TRBV9 | CASSVGLAEETQYF
TRBJ2-5 | TRBV9 | CASSAEPGTAELETQYF
TRBJ2-2 | TRBV12-5 | CASGLVRDSSTGELFF
TRBJ1-1 | TRBV5-1 | CASSLSGMNTEAFF
TRBJ2-1 | TRBV5-4 | CASSFTRSSYNEQFF
TRBJ2-5 | TRBV5-1 | CASRGPGTGAETQYF
TRBJ2-3 | TRBV7-3 | CASSLAPGQGPDTQYF
TRBJ2-7 | TRBV2 | CASTLDRGEQYF
TRBJ1-2 | TRBV4-1 | CASSQLQGRDGYTF
TRBJ2-7 | TRBV10-3 | CAISESGRGRPGSYEQYF
TRBJ2-7 | TRBV14 | CASSPGLGYEQYF